The clone carrying this T cell receptor (beta chain) was seen once. The data were taken from a study of blood T cell repertoires in COVID-19. Study background: T cells, B-cell-depleted T cells, or PBMCs provided the cDNA or gDNA that served as material.

This CDR3 has 15 residues. The V and J ends lost 4 bases and 3 bases, in that order; junction bases with no gene match: 4. Germline CDR1 reads MNHEY; CDR2 reads SVGEGT. Original processing notes: Amplification of reference gene primers provided the estimated nucleated cell counts. The assay was immunoSEQ multiplex PCR, and TCRdb's table has in-frame clones only and misses some. The DNA gave D and trimming, while V, J and clone size come from that table. The sample comprises a few hundred thousand clones, about nine tenths of which are singletons, and approximately 13% rests with the top ten. Material: peripheral blood. This TCR was sampled from an older woman with acute or convalescent COVID-19. This chain uses TRBV6-2 or TRBV6-3 with TRBJ2-7; 12 nucleotides line up with TRBD2. CDR3 nucleotide sequence: TGTGCCAGCAGTTGGCTAGCGGGGGGGCTCTACGAGCAGTACTTC. This codes for CASSWLAGGLYEQYF.